This T cell receptor (beta chain) is from a study of brain T cells in children with intractable seizures. General observations from the study: Pre- and post-surgery blood differed in depth, so pre-surgery absences may be undersampling.

Assay: immunoSEQ multiplex PCR; the TCRdb copy retains only in-frame clones and omits some. The sample holds a few hundred thousand clones; roughly 92% are singletons and the top ten take 5.7%. In the case of this clone: Its antigen remains unidentified.

Sample time point: blood from clinic visit 5 months post-surgery; TSC patient then seizure free. The sequenced cases were selected for having the highest brain T cell transcript signatures. This sample comprised peripheral blood, obtained more than 4 months after surgery. This TCR was sampled from a boy younger than two with tuberous sclerosis and intractable seizures.

DNA of the CDR3: TGTGCCAGCAGCCAACTAGCGGGAGATACGCAGTATTTT. Translation gives CASSQLAGDTQYF. This rearrangement joins TRBV14 to TRBJ2-3; 8 bases align to TRBD2. Trimming at V came to 2 bases and at J to 5 bases, leaving 0 bases not matched to a gene. Germline-derived CDR1 and CDR2 are SGHDN and FVKESK. There are 13 residues in the CDR3.